This T cell receptor (beta chain) was identified in a study of neoadjuvant nivolumab and ipilimumab in lung cancer (dated by TCRdb to about 2020). With regard to the full study: Nivolumab was administered intravenously at 3 mg/kg on days 1, 15 and 29, and in the combination arm ipilimumab 1 mg/kg was added on day 1 only. The major pathologic response (MPR) rate in the intention-to-treat population in each study arm was designated as the primary trial endpoint. TCR repertoires were compared between pretherapy (baseline) peripheral blood and tumors resected at surgery after neoadjuvant immune checkpoint blockade. Seven patients had matched pretherapy and resected tumor pairs analyzed, with four treated with nivolumab and three with nivolumab plus ipilimumab. Of the 44 patients with operable NSCLC treated in the trial, approximately 23 were randomized to nivolumab monotherapy and roughly 21 to nivolumab plus ipilimumab.

Libraries were prepared through the immunoSEQ multiplex PCR assay. The original methods were these. Repertoires were summarized in terms of richness and clonality, and significantly expanded and contracted clones between pre- and post-therapy samples were identified. In TCRdb, the immuneACCESS table is reduced to in-frame sequences with V and J assigned. These tables do not hold every clone; where another copy was compared, an unresolved V gene accounts for under half, and the others remain unexplained. V and J calls and clone size are copied from that table; D and trimming were computed from the DNA. This sample holds 40,000 to 60,000 clones; around 89% were observed only once. The ten largest clones add up to more than 3% of the sample. Germline trimming amounts to 3 bases on V and 0 bases on J, with 3 as the count of junction bases outside the gene matches. The CDR3, cysteine through phenylalanine, is 15 amino acids long. Of all the DNA, just the CDR3 is kept, 45 bases in frame from base 1. The germline V gene specifies SGHTA as CDR1 and FQGTGA as CDR2.

A remark on this clone: Its antigen target is currently unknown. No clone much larger than this one lies a single base away; base qualities are absent.

In light of the paper, this sample's time point label describes: pretherapy, before neoadjuvant immune checkpoint inhibitors. Samples came from the phase 2 randomized NEOSTAR trial, which tested neoadjuvant nivolumab or nivolumab plus ipilimumab followed by surgery in operable NSCLC. Broader findings and caveats from the paper: Tumor T-cell richness and clonality rose from pretherapy to surgery in three of three dual-therapy tumors but in only two of four nivolumab-treated tumors. No significant correlation was found between TCR clonality and pathologic tumor regression, and only one major-pathologic-response sample was available for the clonality analysis. Richness in tumors resected after neoadjuvant therapy showed a positive correlation with pretherapy blood TCR richness (Spearman R ~ 0.82). A small number of samples was subjected to TCR sequencing. Resected tumors had greater TCR richness and clonality than tumor-adjacent uninvolved lung, and increases were observed in more dual-therapy-treated tumors.

The sequence came from an adult with non-small cell lung cancer. Some clones in this sample may be carry-over from other donors' samples. The receptor chain draws on TRBV7-3 and TRBJ2-3, and TRBD2 aligns with 7 junction nucleotides. The input for sequencing was blood, taken before neoadjuvant nivolumab, alone or with ipilimumab. The CDR3 region reads CASSFSSGSTDTQYF. The nucleotide sequence reads as follows: TGTGCCAGCAGCTTCTCTAGCGGTAGCACAGATACGCAGTATTTT.